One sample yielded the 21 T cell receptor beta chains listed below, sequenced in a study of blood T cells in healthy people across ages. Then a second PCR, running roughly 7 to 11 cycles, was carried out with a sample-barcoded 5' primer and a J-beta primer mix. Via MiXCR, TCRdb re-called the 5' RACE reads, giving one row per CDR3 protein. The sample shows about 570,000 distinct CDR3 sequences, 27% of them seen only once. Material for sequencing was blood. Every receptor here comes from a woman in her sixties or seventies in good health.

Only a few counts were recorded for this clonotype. The CDR3 region has the DNA TGTGCCAGCAGTGGGACCTTTAATTCACCCCTCCACTTT. Its protein is CASSGTFNSPLHF. V is TRBV2 and J is TRBJ1-6; D is undetermined. The germline V and J ends were trimmed by 4 bases and 6 bases, with 7 bases remaining between them. CDR3 size: 13 residues. Germline V gene data show CDR1 as SNHLY and CDR2 as FYNNEI. Looking up the rest from reference TRBV2 and TRBJ1-6 gives the full variable domain: EPEVTQTPSHQVTQMGQEVILRCVPISNHLYFYWYRQILGQKVEFLVSFYNNEISEKSEIFDDQFSVERPDGSNFTLKIRSTKLEDSAMYFCASSGTFNSPLHFGNGTRLTVT.

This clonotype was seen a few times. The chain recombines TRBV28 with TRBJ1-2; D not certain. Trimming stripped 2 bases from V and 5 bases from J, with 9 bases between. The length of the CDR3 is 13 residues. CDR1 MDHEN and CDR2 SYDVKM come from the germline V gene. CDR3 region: CASSLKGGYGYTF. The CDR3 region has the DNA TGTGCCAGCAGTTTAAAGGGCGGGTATGGCTACACCTTC.

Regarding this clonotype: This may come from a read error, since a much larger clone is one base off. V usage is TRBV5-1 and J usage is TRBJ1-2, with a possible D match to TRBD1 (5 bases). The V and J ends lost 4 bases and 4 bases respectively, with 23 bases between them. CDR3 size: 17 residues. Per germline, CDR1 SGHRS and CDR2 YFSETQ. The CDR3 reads CASSLTPEIARGYGYTF. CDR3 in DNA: TGCGCCAGCAGCCTAACCCCAGAGATCGCGAGGGGCTATGGCTACACCTTC.

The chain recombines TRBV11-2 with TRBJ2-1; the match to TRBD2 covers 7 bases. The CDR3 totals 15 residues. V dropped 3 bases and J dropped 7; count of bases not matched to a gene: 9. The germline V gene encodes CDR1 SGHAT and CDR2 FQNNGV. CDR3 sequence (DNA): TGTGCCAGCAGCTTGTCGCGGGGGATGGGGAATGAGCAGTTCTTC. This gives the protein CASSLSRGMGNEQFF.

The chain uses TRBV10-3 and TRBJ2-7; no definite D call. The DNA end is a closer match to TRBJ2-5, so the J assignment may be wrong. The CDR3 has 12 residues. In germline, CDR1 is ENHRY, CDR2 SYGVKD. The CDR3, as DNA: TGTGCCATCAGCCCCTCGGAAGAGACCCAGTACTTC. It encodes CAISPSEETQYF.

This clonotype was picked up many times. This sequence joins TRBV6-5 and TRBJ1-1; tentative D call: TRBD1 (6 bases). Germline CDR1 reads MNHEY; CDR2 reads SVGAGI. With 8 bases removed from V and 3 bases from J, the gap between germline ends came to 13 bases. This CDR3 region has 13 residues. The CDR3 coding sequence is TGTGCCAGCTCGCCTGGGGGGCACACTGAAGCTTTCTTT. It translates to CASSPGGHTEAFF.

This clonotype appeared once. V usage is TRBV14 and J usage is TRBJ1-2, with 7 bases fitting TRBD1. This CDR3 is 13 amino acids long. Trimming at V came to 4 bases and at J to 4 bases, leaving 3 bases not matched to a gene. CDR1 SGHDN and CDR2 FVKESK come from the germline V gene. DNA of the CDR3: TGTGCCAGCAGCCCAGGGGGGCCCTATGGCTACACCTTC. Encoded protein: CASSPGGPYGYTF.

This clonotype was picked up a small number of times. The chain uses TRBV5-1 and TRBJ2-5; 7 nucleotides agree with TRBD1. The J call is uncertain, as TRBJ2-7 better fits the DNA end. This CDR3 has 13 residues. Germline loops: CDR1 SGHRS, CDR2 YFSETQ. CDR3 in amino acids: CASSFEGGGEQYF. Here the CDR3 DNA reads TGCGCCAGCAGCTTTGAAGGGGGCGGCGAGCAGTACTTC.

The CDR3: CASSPTSGGFNEQYF. The CDR3 region has the DNA TGCGCCAGCAGCCCAACTAGCGGGGGGTTCAACGAGCAGTACTTC. The rearrangement links TRBV5-1 to TRBJ2-7, with 12 bases that match TRBD2. V shed 4 bases and J 5 bases; nucleotides not matched to a gene: 7. Per the germline V gene, CDR1 is SGHRS and CDR2 is YFSETQ. The CDR3 totals 15 residues.

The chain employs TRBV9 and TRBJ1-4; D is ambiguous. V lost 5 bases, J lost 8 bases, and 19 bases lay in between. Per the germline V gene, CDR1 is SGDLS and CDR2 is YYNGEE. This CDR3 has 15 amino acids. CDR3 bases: TGTGCCAGCAGTGCCGAAATGGTGAACCTCGAAAAACTGTTTTTT. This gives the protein CASSAEMVNLEKLFF.

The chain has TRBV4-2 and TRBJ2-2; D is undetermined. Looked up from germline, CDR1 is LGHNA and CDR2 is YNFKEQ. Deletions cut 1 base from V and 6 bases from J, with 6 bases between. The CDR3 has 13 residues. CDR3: CASSQVLAGELFF. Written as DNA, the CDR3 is TGTGCCAGCAGCCAAGTTCTCGCCGGGGAGCTGTTTTTT.

As DNA, the CDR3 is TGTGCCAGCAGTGAAGCGCCGAGAACTGAAGCTTTCTTT. This translates into CASSEAPRTEAFF. This chain connects TRBV2 to TRBJ1-1; D is unclear. The V gene lost 0 bases and the J gene lost 5 bases, with 7 bases spanning the gap. Germline V gene sequence: CDR1 SNHLY, CDR2 FYNNEI. The CDR3 consists of 13 residues.

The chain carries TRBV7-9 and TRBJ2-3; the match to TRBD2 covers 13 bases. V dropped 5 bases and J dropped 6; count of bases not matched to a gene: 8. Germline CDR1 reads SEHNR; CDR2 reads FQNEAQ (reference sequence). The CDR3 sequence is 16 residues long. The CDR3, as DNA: TGTGCCAGCAGCACGGGACTAGCGGGGCCGAAGGATACGCAGTATTTT. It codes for CASSTGLAGPKDTQYF.

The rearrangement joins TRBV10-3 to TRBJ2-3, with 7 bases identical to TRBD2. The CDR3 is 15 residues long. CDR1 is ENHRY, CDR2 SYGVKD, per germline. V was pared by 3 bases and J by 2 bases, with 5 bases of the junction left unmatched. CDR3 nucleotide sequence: TGTGCCATCAGTGAAGGGCTAGCGGCCACAGATACGCAGTATTTT. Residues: CAISEGLAATDTQYF.

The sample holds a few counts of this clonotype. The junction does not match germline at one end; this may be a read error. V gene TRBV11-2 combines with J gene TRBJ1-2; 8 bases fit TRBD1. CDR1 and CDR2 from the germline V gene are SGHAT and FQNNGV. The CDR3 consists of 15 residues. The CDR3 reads CASSTSTGANYGYTF. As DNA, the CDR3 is TGTGCTAGCAGCACATCGACAGGGGCTAACTATGGCTACACCTTC.

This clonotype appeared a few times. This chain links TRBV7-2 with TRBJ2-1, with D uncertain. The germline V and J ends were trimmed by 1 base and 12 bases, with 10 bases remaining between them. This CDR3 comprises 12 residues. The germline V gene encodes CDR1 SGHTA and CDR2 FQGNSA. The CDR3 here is CASSLVPLAQFF. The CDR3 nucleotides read TGTGCCAGCAGCTTAGTCCCTTTAGCGCAGTTCTTC.

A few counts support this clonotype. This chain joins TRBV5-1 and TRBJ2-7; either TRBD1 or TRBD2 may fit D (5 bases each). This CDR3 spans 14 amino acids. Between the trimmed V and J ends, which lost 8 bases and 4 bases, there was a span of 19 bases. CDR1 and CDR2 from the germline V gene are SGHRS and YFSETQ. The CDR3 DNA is TGCGCCAGTAGAACCGGGACCGAGGGTTACGAGCAGTACTTC. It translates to CASRTGTEGYEQYF.

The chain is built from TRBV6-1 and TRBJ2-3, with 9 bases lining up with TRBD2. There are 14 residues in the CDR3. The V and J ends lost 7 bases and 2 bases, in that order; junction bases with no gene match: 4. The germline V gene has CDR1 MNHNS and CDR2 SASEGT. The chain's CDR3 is CASKAGGHTDTQYF. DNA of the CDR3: TGTGCCAGCAAAGCGGGGGGACACACAGATACGCAGTATTTT.

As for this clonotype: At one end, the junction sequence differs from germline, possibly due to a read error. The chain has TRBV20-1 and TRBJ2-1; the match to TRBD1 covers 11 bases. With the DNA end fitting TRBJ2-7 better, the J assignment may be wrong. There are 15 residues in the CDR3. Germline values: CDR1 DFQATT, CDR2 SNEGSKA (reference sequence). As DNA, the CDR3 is TGCAGTGCTGGAGATTGGACAGGGGGCACCTACGAGCAGTACTTC. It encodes CSAGDWTGGTYEQYF.

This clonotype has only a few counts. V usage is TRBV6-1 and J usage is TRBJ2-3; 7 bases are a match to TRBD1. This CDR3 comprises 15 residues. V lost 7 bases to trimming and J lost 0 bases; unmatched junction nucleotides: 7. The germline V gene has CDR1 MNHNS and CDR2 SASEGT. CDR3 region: CASTLGQTSTDTQYF. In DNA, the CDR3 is TGTGCCAGCACTCTGGGACAGACTAGCACAGATACGCAGTATTTT.

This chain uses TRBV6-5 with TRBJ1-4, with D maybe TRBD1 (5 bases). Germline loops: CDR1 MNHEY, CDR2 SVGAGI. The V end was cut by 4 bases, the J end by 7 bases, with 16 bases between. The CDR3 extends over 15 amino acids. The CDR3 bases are TGTGCCAGCAGTTTCCGAGCAGGGCGGAGTGAAAAACTGTTTTTT. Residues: CASSFRAGRSEKLFF.